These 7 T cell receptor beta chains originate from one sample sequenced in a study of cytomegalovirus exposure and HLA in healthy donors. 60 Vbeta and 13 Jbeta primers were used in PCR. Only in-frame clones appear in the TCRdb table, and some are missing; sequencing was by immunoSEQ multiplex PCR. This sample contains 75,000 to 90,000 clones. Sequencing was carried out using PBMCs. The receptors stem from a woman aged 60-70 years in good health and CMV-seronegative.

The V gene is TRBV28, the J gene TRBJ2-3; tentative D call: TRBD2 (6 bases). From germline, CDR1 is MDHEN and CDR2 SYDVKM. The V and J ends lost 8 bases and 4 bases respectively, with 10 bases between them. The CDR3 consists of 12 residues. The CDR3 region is CASRGSPDTQYF. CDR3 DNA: TGTGCCAGCCGGGGGTCCCCAGATACGCAGTATTTT.

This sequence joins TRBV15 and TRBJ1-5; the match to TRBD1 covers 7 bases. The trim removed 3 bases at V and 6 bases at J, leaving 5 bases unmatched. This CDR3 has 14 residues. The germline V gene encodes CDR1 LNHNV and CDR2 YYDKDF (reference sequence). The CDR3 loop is CATSSLTGTQPQHF. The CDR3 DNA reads TGTGCCACCAGCAGCCTGACAGGGACTCAGCCCCAGCATTTT.

CDR3 residues: CASSLGISYEQYF. The CDR3 DNA reads as TGTGCCAGCAGTTTAGGCATCTCCTACGAGCAGTACTTC. The chain has TRBV28 and TRBJ2-7, with unresolved D. The CDR3 runs to 13 residues. Germline lookup yields CDR1 MDHEN and CDR2 SYDVKM. The germline V and J ends were trimmed by 2 bases and 0 bases, with 5 bases remaining between them. The full variable domain, its missing parts supplied by reference TRBV28 and TRBJ2-7, is DVKVTQSSRYLVKRTGEKVFLECVQDMDHENMFWYRQDPGLGLRLIYFSYDVKMKEKGDIPEGYSVSREKKERFSLILESASTNQTSMYLCASSLGISYEQYFGPGTRLTVT.

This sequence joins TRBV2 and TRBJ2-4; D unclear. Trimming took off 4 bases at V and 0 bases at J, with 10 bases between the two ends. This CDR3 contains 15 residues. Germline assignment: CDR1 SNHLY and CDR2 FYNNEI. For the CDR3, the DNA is TGTGCCAGCAGTGGAACGGGTTTAGCCAAAAACATTCAGTACTTC. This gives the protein CASSGTGLAKNIQYF.

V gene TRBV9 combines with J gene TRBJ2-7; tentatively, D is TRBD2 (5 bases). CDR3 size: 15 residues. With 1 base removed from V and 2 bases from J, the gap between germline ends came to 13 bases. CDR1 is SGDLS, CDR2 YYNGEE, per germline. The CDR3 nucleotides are TGTGCCAGCAGCGTACTAGCCGGACCCACCTACGAGCAGTACTTC. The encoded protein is CASSVLAGPTYEQYF.

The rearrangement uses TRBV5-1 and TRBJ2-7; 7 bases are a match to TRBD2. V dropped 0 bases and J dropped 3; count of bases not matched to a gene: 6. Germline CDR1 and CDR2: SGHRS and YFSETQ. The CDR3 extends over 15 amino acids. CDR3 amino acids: CASSLAGGILYEQYF. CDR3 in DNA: TGCGCCAGCAGCTTGGCGGGGGGTATCCTCTACGAGCAGTACTTC.

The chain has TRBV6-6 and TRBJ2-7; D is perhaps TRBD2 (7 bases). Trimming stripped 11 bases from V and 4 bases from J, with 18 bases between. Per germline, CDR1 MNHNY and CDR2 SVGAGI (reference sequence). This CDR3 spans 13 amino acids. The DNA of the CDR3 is TGTGCCGCGGGAGAGGGACACCCATACGAGCAGTACTTC. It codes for CAAGEGHPYEQYF.